These 8 T cell receptor beta chains were all obtained from the same sample, sequenced in a study of blood T cell repertoires in COVID-19. Generated by immunoSEQ multiplex PCR, the TCRdb table keeps only in-frame clones and is missing some. The table shows approximately 130,000 clones, with around 79% occurring only once. Specimen: peripheral blood. The receptors here all came from a man aged 80 or over with acute or convalescent COVID-19.

This sequence joins TRBV12-1 and TRBJ2-5; the table's D call of TRBD1 was not tested on the DNA. TRBV12-1 represents a pseudogene. This CDR3 is built from 13 residues. The CDR3 sequence is CASSFRTGETQYF. CDR3 sequence (DNA): TGTGCCAGCAGCTTTCGGACAGGAGAGACCCAGTACTTC.

This clone has more than one count but fewer than ten. The chain joins TRBV7-9 to TRBJ1-1; TRBD1 might be the D (5 bases). The CDR3 sequence is 14 residues long. Germline lookup yields CDR1 SEHNR and CDR2 FQNEAQ (reference sequence). Trimming removed 1 base from V and 1 base from J, with 7 bases in between. The DNA for the CDR3 is TGTGCCAGCAGCTTAGTGCAGGGGAACACTGAAGCTTTCTTT. Translating it yields CASSLVQGNTEAFF.

This chain connects TRBV18 to TRBJ1-2; TRBD1 agrees at 7 bases. Germline CDR1 and CDR2: KGHSH and LQKENI. J lost 0 bases, V lost 3 bases, and 7 bases had no gene match. The CDR3 extends over 16 amino acids. CDR3 sequence reads: CASSPAGQTTNYGYTF. The CDR3 region has the DNA TGTGCCAGCTCACCCGCGGGACAGACGACTAACTATGGCTACACCTTC.

There are a few counts of this clone. The chain recombines TRBV7-2 with TRBJ2-7, with 8 nucleotides matching TRBD2. Trimming removed 5 bases from V and 4 bases from J; junction bases left unmatched: 7. Germline CDR1 SGHTA, CDR2 FQGNSA. The CDR3 extends over 14 amino acids. CDR3 DNA sequence: TGTGCCAGCAGCGACGGGGGGGCCTGGTACGAGCAGTACTTC. The encoded protein is CASSDGGAWYEQYF.

CDR3 in DNA: TGTGCCAGCAGCTTAACAGGGTCCTACGAGCAGTACTTC. It codes for CASSLTGSYEQYF. This chain connects TRBV13 to TRBJ2-7, with D possibly matching TRBD1 (6 bases). Germline CDR1 is PRHDT and CDR2 is FYEKMQ (reference sequence). The V end lost 2 bases, the J end lost 1 base, and 6 bases lay between the germline ends. The CDR3 totals 13 residues.

V usage is TRBV6-6 and J usage is TRBJ2-7, with 12 bases identical to TRBD1. The CDR3 has 16 residues. The J segment lost 6 bases and the V segment lost 2 bases, leaving 8 bases of the junction unmatched. Germline loops: CDR1 MNHNY, CDR2 SVGAGI (reference sequence). This CDR3 is CASSYGTGTGGIEQYF. The DNA of the CDR3 is TGTGCCAGCAGTTACGGGACCGGGACAGGGGGCATCGAGCAGTACTTC.

This rearrangement joins TRBV7-9 to TRBJ2-7, with 9 positions matching TRBD2. The CDR3 runs 13 residues. V gave up 5 bases and J gave up 6 bases; unmatched junction bases: 5. CDR1 and CDR2 from the germline V gene are SEHNR and FQNEAQ (reference sequence). CDR3 bases: TGTGCCAGCAGCCTTGGGCGGGGGGGCGAGCAGTACTTC. Translating gives CASSLGRGGEQYF.

The chain uses TRBV10-3 and TRBJ1-1, with D possibly matching TRBD1 (6 bases). Trimming cost V 1 base and J 7 bases, with 10 bases left between them. CDR1 ENHRY and CDR2 SYGVKD come from the germline V gene. The CDR3 length is 13 residues. The CDR3 spells CAISEWTEGEAFF. The CDR3 DNA reads TGTGCCATCAGTGAGTGGACAGAAGGTGAAGCTTTCTTT.